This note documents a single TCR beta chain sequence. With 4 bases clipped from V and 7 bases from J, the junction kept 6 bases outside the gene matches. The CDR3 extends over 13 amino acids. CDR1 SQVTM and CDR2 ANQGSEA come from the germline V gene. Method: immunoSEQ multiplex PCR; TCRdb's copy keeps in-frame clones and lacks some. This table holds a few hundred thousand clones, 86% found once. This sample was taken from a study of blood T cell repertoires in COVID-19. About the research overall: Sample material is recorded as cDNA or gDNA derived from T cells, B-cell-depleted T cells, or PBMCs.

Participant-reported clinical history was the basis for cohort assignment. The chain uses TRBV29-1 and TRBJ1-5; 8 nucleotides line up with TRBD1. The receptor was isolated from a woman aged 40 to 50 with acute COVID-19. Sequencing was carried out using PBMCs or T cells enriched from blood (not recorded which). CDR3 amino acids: CSVGQGNGQPQHF. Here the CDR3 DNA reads TGCAGCGTTGGACAGGGGAATGGCCAGCCCCAGCATTTT.